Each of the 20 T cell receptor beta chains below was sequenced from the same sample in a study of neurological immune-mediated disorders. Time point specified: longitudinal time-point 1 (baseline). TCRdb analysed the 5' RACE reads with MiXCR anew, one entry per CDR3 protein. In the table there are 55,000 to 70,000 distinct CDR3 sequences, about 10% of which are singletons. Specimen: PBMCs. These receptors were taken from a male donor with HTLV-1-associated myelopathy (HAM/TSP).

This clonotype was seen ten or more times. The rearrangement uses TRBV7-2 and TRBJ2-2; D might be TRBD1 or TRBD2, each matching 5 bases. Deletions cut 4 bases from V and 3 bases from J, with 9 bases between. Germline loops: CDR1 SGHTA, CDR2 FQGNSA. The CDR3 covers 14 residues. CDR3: CASSWGIYTGELFF. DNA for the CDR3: TGTGCCAGCAGCTGGGGGATTTACACCGGGGAGCTGTTTTTT.

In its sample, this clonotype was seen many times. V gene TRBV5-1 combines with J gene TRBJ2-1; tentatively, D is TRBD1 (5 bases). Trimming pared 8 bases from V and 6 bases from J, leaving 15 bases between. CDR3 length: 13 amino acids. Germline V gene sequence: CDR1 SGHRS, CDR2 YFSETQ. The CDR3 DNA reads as TGCGCCAGTTCGGACATAAGGCTCAATGAGCAGTTCTTC. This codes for CASSDIRLNEQFF.

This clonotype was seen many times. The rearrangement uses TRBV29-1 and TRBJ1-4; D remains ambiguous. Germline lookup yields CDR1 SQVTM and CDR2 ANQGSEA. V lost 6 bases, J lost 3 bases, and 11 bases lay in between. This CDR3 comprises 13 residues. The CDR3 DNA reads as TGCAGCGTGATGATTAAAGCTAATGAAAAACTGTTTTTT. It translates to CSVMIKANEKLFF.

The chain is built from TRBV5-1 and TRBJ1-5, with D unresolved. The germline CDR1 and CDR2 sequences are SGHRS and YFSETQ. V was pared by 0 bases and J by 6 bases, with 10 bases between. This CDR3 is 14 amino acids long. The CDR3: CASSLDPGTQPQHF. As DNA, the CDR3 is TGCGCCAGCAGCTTGGATCCGGGAACTCAGCCCCAGCATTTT.

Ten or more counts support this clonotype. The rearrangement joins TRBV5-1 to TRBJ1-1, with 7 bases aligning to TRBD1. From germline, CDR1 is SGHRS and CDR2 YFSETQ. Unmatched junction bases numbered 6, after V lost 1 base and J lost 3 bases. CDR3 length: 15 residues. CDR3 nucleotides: TGCGCCAGCAGCTTGCTTCCTACAGGGGACACTGAAGCTTTCTTT. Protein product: CASSLLPTGDTEAFF.

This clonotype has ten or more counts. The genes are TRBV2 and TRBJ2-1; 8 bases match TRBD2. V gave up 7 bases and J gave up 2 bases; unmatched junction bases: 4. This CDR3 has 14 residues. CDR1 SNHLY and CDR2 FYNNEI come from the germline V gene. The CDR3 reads CASIMGLAYNEQFF. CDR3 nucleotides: TGTGCCAGCATCATGGGACTAGCCTACAATGAGCAGTTCTTC.

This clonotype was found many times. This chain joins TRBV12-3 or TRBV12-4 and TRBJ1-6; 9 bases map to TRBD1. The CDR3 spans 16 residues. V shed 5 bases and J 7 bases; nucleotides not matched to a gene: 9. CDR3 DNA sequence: TGTGCCAGCAGTCTGCTGACAGGGGGGATGAATTCACCCCTCCACTTT. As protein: CASSLLTGGMNSPLHF.

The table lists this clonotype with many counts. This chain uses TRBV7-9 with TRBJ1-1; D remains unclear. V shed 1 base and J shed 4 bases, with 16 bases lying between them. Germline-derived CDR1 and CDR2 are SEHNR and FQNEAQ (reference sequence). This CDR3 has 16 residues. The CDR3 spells CASSLGVQSRPTEAFF. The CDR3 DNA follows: TGTGCCAGCAGCTTAGGGGTACAGTCCCGTCCCACTGAAGCTTTCTTT.

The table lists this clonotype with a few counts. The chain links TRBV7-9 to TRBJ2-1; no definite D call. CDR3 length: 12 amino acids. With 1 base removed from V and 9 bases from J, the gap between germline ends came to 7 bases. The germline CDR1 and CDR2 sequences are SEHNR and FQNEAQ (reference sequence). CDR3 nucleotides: TGTGCCAGCAGCTTAGTTAAAAGTGAGCAGTTCTTC. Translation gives CASSLVKSEQFF.

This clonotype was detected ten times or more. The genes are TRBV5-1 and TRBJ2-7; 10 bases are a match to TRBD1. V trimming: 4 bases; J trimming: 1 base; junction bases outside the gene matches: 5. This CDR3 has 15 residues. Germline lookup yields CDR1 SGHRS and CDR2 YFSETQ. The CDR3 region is CASSIPGQGSYEQYF. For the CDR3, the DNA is TGCGCCAGCAGCATTCCGGGACAGGGGTCCTACGAGCAGTACTTC.

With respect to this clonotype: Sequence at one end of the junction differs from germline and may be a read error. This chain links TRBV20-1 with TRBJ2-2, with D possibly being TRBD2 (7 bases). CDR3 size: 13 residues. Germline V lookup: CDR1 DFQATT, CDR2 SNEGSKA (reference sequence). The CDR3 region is CSARGLNTGGLYF. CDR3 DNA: TGCAGTGCTAGGGGACTGAACACCGGGGGGCTGTATTTT.

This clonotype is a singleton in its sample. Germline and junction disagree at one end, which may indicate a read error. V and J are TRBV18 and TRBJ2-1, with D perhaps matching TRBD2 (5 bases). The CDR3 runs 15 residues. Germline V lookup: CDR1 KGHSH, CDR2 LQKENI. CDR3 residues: CASSELAGELNERFF. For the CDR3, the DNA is TGTGCCAGCTCAGAGCTAGCTGGGGAGCTCAATGAGCGGTTCTTC.

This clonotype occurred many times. The chain's CDR3 is CASSLGQVGEQYF. The CDR3 nucleotides are TGTGCCAGCAGCTTAGGACAGGTTGGCGAGCAGTACTTC. J is TRBJ2-7 and V is TRBV7-9, with D perhaps TRBD1 (6 bases). The CDR3 extends over 13 amino acids. V dropped 1 base and J dropped 6 bases, with 10 bases sitting between them. Germline CDR1 reads SEHNR; CDR2 reads FQNEAQ (reference sequence). The complete variable domain, with remaining parts taken from reference TRBV7-9 and TRBJ2-7, reads DTGVSQNPRHKITKRGQNVTFRCDPISEHNRLYWYRQTLGQGPEFLTYFQNEAQLEKSRLLSDRFSAERPKGSFSTLEIQRTEQGDSAMYLCASSLGQVGEQYFGPGTRLTVT.

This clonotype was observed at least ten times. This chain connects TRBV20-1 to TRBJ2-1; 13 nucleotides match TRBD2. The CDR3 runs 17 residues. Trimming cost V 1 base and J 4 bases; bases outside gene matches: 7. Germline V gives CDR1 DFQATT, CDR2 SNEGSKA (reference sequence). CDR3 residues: CSARGLAGGGFYNEQFF. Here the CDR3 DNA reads TGCAGTGCTAGAGGACTAGCGGGGGGCGGGTTTTACAATGAGCAGTTCTTC.

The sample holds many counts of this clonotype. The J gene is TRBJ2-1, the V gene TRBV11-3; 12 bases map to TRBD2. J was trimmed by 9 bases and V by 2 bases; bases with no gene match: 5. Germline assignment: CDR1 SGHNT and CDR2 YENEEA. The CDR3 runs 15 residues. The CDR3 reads CASSLPSGGAAEQFF. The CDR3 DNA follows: TGTGCCAGCAGCTTACCTAGCGGGGGGGCGGCTGAGCAGTTCTTC.

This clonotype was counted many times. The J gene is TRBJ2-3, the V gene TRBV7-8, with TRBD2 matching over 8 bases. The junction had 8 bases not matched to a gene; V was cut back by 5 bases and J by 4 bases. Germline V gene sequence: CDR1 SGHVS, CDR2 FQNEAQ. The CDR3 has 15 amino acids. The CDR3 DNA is TGTGCCAGCAGCGGGCGGGGGGCGGTTGCAGATACGCAGTATTTT. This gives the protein CASSGRGAVADTQYF.

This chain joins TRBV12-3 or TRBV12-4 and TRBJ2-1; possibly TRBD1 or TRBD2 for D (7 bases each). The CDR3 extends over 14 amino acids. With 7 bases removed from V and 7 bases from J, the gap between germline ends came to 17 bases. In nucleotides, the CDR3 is TGTGCCAGCATCCCCAGGGGGGGAACGAATGAGCAGTTCTTC. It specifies CASIPRGGTNEQFF.

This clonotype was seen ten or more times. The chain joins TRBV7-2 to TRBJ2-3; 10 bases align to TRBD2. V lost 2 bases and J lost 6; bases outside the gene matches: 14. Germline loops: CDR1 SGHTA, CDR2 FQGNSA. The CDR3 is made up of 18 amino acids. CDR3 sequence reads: CASSLYHLTSGAGDTQYF. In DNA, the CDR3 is TGTGCCAGCAGCTTATACCACCTCACTAGCGGGGCGGGGGATACGCAGTATTTT.

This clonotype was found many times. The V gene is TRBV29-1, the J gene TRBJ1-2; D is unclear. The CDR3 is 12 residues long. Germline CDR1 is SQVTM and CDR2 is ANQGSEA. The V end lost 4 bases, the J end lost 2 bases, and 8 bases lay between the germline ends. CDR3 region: CSVASTNYGYTF. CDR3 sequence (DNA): TGCAGCGTTGCCTCAACCAACTATGGCTACACCTTC.

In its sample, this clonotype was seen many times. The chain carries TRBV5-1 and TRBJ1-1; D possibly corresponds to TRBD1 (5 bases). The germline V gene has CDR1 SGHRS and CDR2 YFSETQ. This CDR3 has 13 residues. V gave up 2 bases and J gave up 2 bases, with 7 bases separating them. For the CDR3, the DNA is TGCGCCAGCAGCTTTCAGGGCAACACTGAAGCTTTCTTT. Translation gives CASSFQGNTEAFF.